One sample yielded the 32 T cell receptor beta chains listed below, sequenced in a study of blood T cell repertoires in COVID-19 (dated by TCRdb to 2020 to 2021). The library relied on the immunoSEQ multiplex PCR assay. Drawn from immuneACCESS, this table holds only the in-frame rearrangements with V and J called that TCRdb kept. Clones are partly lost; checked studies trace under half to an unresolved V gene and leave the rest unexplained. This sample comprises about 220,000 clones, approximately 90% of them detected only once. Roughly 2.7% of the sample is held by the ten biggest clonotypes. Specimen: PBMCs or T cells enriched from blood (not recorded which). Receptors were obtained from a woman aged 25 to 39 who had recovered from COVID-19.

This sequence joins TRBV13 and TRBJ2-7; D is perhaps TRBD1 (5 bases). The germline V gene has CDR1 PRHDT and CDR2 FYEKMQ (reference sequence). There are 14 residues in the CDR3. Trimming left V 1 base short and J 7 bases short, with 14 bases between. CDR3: CASSLVSGSREQYF. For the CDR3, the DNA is TGTGCCAGCAGCTTAGTATCAGGGTCCCGTGAGCAGTACTTC.

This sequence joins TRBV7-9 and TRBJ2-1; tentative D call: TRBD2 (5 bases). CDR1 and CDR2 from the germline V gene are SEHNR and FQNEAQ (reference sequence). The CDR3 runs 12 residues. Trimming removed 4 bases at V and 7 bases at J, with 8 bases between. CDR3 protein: CASSSPGNEQFF. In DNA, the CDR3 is TGTGCCAGCAGCTCGCCGGGGAATGAGCAGTTCTTC.

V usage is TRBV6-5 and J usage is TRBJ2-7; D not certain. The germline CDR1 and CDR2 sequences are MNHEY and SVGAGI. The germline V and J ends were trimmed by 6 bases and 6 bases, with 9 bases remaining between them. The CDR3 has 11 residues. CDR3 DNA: TGTGCCAGCAGCCAAACGGGCGAGCAGTACTTC. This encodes CASSQTGEQYF.

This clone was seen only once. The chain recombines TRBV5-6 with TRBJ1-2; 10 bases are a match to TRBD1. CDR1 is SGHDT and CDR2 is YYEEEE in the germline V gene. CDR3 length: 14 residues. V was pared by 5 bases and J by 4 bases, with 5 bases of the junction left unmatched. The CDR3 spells CASSRDRGVYGYTF. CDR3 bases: TGTGCCAGCAGTAGGGACAGGGGCGTCTATGGCTACACCTTC.

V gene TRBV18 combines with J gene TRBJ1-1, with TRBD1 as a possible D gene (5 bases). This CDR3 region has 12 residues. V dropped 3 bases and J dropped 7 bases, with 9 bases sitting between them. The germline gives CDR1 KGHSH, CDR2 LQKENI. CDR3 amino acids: CASSPRQYEAFF. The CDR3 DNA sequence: TGTGCCAGCTCACCGAGACAGTATGAAGCTTTCTTT. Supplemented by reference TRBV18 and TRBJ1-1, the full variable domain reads NAGVMQNPRHLVRRRGQEARLRCSPMKGHSHVYWYRQLPEEGLKFMVYLQKENIIDESGMPKERFSAEFPKEGPSILRIQQVVRGDSAAYFCASSPRQYEAFFGQGTRLTVV.

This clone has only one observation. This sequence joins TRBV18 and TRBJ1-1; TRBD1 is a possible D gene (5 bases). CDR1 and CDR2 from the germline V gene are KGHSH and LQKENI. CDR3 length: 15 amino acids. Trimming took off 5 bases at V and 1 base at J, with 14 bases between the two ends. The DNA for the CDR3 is TGTGCCAGCTCAATTAGAGGGGAGGGGAACACTGAAGCTTTCTTT. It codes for CASSIRGEGNTEAFF.

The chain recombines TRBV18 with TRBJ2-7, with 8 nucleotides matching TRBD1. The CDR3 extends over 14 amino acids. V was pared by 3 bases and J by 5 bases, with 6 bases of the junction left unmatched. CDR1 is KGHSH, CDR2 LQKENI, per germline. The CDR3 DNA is TGTGCCAGCTCACCTGAGACAGGGGAGAACGAGCAGTACTTC. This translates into CASSPETGENEQYF.

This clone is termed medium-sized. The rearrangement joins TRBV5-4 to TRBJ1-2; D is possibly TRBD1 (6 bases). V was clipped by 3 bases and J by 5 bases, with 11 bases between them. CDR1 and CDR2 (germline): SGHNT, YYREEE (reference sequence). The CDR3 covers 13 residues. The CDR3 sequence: CASSYTGKYGYTF. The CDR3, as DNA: TGTGCCAGCAGCTACACAGGGAAGTATGGCTACACCTTC. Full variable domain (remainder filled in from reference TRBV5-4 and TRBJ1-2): ETGVTQSPTHLIKTRGQQVTLRCSSQSGHNTVSWYQQALGQGPQFIFQYYREEENGRGNFPPRFSGLQFPNYSSELNVNALELDDSALYLCASSYTGKYGYTFGSGTRLTVV.

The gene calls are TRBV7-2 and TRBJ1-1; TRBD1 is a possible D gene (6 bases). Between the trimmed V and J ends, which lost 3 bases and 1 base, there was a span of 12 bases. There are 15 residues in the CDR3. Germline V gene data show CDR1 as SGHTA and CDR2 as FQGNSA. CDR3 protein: CASSFASRGNTEAFF. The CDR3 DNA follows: TGTGCCAGCAGCTTTGCATCCAGGGGGAACACTGAAGCTTTCTTT.

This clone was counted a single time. The CDR3 loop reads CASSFGERGWGETQYF. CDR3 sequence (DNA): TGTGCCAGCAGCTTCGGCGAGCGGGGCTGGGGGGAGACCCAGTACTTC. The chain uses TRBV5-4 and TRBJ2-5; 7 nucleotides match TRBD2. Trimming took 2 bases from V and 5 from J; bases not matched to a gene: 12. Per the germline V gene, CDR1 is SGHNT and CDR2 is YYREEE (reference sequence). This CDR3 has 16 amino acids. Complete variable domain (other parts from reference TRBV5-4 and TRBJ2-5): ETGVTQSPTHLIKTRGQQVTLRCSSQSGHNTVSWYQQALGQGPQFIFQYYREEENGRGNFPPRFSGLQFPNYSSELNVNALELDDSALYLCASSFGERGWGETQYFGPGTRLLVL.

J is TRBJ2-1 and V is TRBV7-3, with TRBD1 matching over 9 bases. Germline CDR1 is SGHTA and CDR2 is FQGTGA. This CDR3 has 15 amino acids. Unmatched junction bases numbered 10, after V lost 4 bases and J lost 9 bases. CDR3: CASSSGTGRRLEQFF. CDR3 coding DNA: TGTGCCAGCAGCTCCGGGACAGGGAGGCGTCTTGAGCAGTTCTTC.

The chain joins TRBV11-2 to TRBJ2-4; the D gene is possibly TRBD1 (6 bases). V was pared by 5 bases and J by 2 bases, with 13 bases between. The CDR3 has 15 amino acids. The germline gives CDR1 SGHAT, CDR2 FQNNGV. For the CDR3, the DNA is TGTGCCAGCAGCCCCCTCAGGGGAACCAAAAACATTCAGTACTTC. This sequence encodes CASSPLRGTKNIQYF. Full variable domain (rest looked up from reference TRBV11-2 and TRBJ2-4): EAGVAQSPRYKIIEKRQSVAFWCNPISGHATLYWYQQILGQGPKLLIQFQNNGVVDDSQLPKDRFSAERLKGVDSTLKIQPAKLEDSAVYLCASSPLRGTKNIQYFGAGTRLSVL.

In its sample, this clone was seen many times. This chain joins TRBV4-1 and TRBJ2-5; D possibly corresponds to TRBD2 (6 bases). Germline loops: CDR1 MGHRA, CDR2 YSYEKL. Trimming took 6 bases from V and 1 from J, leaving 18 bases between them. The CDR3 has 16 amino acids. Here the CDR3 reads CASRQLGVGGQETQYF. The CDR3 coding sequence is TGCGCCAGCAGGCAGCTCGGAGTCGGGGGCCAAGAGACCCAGTACTTC.

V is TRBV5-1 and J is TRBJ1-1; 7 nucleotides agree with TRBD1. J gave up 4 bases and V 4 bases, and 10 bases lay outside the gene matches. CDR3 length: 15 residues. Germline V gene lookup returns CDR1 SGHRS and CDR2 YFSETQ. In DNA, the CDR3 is TGCGCCAGCAGCCCACGACAGGGAAGGGGCACTGAAGCTTTCTTT. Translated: CASSPRQGRGTEAFF.

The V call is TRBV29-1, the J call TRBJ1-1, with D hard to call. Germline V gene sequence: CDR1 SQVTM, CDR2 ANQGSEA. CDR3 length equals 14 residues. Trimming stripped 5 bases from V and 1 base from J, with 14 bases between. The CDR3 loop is CSVWASGTNTEAFF. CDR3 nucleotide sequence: TGCAGCGTTTGGGCAAGCGGAACGAACACTGAAGCTTTCTTT.

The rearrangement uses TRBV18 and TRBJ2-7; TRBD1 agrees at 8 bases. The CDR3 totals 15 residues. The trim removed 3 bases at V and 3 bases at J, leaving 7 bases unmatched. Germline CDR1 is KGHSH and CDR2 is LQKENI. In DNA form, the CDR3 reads TGTGCCAGCTCACCTCGGACAGGGAACCTCTACGAGCAGTACTTC. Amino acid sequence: CASSPRTGNLYEQYF.

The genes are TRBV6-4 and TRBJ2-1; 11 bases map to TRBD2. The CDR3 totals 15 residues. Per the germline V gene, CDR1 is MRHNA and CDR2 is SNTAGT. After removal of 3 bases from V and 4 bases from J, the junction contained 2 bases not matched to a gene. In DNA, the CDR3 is TGTGCCAGCAGTGAGGGACTAGCGGAATACAATGAGCAGTTCTTC. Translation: CASSEGLAEYNEQFF.

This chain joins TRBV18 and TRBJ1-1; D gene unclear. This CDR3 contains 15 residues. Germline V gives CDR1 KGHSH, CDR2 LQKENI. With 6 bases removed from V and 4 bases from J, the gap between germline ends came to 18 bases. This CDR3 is CASSAGGGLGTEAFF. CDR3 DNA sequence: TGTGCCAGCTCCGCCGGAGGAGGGTTGGGCACTGAAGCTTTCTTT.

The CDR3 sequence: CASLEGGGSTEAFF. In DNA form, the CDR3 reads TGTGCGTCGCTCGAGGGCGGGGGATCCACTGAAGCTTTCTTT. The chain joins TRBV7-9 to TRBJ1-1, with D possibly TRBD1 on 5 matching bases. CDR3 size: 14 residues. The germline V gene encodes CDR1 SEHNR and CDR2 FQNEAQ (reference sequence).

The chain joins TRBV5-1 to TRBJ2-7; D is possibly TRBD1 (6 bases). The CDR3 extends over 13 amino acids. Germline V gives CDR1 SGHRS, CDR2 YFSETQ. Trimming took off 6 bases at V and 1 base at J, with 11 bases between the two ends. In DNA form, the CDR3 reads TGCGCCAGCACCTCCGGACAGTCCTACGAGCAGTACTTC. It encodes CASTSGQSYEQYF. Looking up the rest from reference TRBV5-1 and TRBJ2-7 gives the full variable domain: KAGVTQTPRYLIKTRGQQVTLSCSPISGHRSVSWYQQTPGQGLQFLFEYFSETQRNKGNFPGRFSGRQFSNSRSEMNVSTLELGDSALYLCASTSGQSYEQYFGPGTRLTVT.

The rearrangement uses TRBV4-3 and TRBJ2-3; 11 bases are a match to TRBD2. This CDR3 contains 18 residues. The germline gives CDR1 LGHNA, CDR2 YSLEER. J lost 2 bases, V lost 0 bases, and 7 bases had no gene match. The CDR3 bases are TGCGCCAGCAGCCAAGACCGAGGTAGCGGGGGGGCCACAGATACGCAGTATTTT. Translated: CASSQDRGSGGATDTQYF.

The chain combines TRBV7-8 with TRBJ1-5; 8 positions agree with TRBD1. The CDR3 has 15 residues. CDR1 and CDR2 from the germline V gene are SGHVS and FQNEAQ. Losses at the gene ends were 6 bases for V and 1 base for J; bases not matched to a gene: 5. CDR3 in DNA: TGTGCCAGCAGTCAGGGGGCGCCGAGCAATCAGCCCCAGCATTTT. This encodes CASSQGAPSNQPQHF.

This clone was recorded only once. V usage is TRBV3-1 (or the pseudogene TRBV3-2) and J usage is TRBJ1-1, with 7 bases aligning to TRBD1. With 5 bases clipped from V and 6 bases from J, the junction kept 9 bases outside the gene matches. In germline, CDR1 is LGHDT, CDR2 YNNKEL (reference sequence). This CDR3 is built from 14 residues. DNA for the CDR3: TGTGCCAGCAGCGAATTACAGGGGTTCGCTGAAGCTTTCTTT. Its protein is CASSELQGFAEAFF.

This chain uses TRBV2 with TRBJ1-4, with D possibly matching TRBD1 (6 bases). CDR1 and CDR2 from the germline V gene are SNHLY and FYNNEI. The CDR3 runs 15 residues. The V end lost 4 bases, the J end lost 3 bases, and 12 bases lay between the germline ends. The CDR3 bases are TGTGCCAGCAGTGCCAACAGGGCATCTAATGAAAAACTGTTTTTT. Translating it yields CASSANRASNEKLFF.

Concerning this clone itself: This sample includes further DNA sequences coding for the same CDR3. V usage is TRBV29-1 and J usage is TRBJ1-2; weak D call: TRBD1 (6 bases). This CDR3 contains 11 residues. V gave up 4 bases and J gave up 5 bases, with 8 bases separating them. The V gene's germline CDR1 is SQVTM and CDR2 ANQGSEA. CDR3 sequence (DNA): TGCAGCGTTGGGCAGGGGTATGGCTACACCTTC. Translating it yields CSVGQGYGYTF.

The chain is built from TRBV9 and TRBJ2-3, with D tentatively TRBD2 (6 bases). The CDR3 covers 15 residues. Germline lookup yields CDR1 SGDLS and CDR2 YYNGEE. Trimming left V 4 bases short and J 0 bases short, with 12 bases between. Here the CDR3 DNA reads TGTGCCAGCAGCTCGAGCGGGTCTAGCACAGATACGCAGTATTTT. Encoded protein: CASSSSGSSTDTQYF.

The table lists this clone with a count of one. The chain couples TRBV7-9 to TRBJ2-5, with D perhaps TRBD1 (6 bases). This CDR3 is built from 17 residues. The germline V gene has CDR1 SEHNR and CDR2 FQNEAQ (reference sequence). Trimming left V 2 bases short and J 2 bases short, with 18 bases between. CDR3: CASSLWGRGRYQETQYF. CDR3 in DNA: TGTGCCAGCAGCTTATGGGGCAGGGGTAGGTATCAAGAGACCCAGTACTTC.

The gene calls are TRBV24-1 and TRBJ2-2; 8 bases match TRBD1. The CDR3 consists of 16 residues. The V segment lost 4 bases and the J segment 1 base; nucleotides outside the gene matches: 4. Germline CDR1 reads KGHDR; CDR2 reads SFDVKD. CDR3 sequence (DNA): TGTGCCACCAGTGACCCCGGGACAGGGAACACCGGGGAGCTGTTTTTT. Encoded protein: CATSDPGTGNTGELFF.

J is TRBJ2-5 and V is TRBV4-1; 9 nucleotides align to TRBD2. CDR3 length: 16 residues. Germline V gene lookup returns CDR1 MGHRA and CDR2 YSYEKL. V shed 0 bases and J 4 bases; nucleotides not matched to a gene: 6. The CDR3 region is CASSQDRLGLAETQYF. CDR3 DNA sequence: TGCGCCAGCAGCCAAGATAGGTTGGGACTAGCAGAGACCCAGTACTTC.

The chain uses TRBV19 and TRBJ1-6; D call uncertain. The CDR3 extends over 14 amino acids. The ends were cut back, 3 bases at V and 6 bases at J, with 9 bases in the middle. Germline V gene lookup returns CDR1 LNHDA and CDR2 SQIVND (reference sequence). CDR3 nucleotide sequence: TGTGCCAGTAGTATGGCGACATTTAATTCACCCCTCCACTTT. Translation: CASSMATFNSPLHF.

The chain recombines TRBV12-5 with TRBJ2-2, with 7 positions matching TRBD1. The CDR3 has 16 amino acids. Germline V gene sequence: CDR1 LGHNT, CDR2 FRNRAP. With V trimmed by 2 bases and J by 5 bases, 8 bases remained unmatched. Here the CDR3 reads CASGLILTGYTGELFF. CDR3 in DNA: TGTGCTAGTGGTTTGATTCTGACAGGGTATACCGGGGAGCTGTTTTTT.

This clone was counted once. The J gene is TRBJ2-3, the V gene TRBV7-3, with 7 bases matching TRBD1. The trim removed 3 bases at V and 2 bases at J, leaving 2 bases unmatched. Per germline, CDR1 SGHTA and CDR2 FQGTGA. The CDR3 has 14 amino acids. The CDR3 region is CASSFGTATDTQYF. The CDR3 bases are TGTGCCAGCAGCTTCGGGACAGCCACAGATACGCAGTATTTT.